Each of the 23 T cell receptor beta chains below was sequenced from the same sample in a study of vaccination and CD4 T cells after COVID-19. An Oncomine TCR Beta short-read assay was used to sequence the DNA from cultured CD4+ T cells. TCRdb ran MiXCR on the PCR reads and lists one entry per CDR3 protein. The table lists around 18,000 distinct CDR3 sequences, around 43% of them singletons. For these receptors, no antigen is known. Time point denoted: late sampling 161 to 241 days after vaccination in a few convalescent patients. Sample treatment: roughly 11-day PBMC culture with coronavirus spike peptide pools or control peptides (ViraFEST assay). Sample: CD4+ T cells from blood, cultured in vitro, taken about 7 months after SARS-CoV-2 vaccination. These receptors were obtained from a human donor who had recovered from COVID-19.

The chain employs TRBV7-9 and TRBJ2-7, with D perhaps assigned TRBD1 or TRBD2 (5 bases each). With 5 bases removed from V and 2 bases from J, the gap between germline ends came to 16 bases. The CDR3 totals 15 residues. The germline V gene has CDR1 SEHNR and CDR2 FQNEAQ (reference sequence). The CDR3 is CASSGPARGAYEQYF. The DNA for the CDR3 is TGTGCCAGCAGCGGGCCCGCTAGGGGAGCCTACGAGCAGTACTTC.

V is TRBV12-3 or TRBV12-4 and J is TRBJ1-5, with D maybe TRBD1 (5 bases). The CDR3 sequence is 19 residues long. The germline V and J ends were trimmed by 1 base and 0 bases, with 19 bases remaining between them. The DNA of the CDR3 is TGTGCCAGCAGTTTAGGGGTGGCAGGGTCTCGTACTAGCAATCAGCCCCAGCATTTT. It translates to CASSLGVAGSRTSNQPQHF.

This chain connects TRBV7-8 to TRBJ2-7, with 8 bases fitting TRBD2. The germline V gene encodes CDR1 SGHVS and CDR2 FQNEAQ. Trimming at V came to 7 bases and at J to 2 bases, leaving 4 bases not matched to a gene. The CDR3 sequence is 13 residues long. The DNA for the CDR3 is TGTGCCAGCACCCCTAGCGGGCCCTACGAGCAGTACTTC. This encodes CASTPSGPYEQYF.

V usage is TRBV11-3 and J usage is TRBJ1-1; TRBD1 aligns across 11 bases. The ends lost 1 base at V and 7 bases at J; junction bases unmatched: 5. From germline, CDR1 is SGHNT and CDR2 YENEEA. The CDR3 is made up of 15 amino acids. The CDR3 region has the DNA TGTGCCAGCAGCTTAGGTGGGACAGGGGGAGGTGAAGCTTTCTTT. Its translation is CASSLGGTGGGEAFF.

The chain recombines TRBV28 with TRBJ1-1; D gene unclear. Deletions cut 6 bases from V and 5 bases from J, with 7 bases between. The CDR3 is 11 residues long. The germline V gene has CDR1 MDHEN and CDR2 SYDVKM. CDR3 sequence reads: CASRLLTEAFF. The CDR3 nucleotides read TGTGCCAGCAGGTTGCTGACTGAAGCTTTCTTT.

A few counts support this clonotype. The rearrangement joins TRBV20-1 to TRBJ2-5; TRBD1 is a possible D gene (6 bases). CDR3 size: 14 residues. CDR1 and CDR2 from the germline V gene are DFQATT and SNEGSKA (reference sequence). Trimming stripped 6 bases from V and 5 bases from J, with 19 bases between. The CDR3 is CSAPSKTTGETQYF. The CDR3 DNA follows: TGCAGTGCACCATCTAAGACCACAGGGGAGACCCAGTACTTC.

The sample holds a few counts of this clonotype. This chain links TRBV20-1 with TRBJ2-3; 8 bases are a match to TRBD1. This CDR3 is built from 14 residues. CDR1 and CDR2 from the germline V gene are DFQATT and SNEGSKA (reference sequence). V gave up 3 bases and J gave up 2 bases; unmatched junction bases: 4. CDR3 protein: CSASRTGYTDTQYF. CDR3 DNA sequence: TGCAGTGCTAGCCGGACAGGGTACACAGATACGCAGTATTTT.

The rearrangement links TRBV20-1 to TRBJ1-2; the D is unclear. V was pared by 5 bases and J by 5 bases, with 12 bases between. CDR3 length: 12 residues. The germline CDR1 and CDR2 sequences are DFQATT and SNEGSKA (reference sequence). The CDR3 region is CSAPSTPYGYTF. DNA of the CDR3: TGCAGTGCTCCTTCGACGCCTTATGGCTACACCTTC.

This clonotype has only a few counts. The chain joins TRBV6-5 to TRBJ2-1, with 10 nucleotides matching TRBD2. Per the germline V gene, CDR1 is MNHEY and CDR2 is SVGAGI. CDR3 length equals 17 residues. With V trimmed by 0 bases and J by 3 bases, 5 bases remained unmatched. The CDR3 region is CASSYSPTSGIYNEQFF. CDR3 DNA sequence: TGTGCCAGCAGTTACTCGCCCACTAGCGGGATCTACAATGAGCAGTTCTTC.

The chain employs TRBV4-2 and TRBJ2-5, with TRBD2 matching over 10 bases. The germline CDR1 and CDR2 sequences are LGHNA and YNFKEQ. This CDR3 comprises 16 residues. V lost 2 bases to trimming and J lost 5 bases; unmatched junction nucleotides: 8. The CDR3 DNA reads TGTGCCAGCAGCCAATCTTCTAGCGGGGGACGGGAGACCCAGTACTTC. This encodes CASSQSSSGGRETQYF.

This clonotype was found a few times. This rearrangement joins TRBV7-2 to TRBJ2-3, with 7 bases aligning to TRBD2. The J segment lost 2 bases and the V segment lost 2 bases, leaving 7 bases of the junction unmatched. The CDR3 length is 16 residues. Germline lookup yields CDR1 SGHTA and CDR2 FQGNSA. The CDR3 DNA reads TGTGCCAGCAGCTTAAACCCGGGAGGTCTCACAGATACGCAGTATTTT. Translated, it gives CASSLNPGGLTDTQYF.

This CDR3 is CASSLTIAGGETQYF. The CDR3 nucleotides read TGTGCCAGCAGCTTAACGATAGCGGGAGGAGAGACCCAGTACTTC. The V and J genes are TRBV7-3 and TRBJ2-5; TRBD2 matches 10 bases. This CDR3 comprises 15 residues. Germline V gene data show CDR1 as SGHTA and CDR2 as FQGTGA. The J segment lost 4 bases and the V segment lost 0 bases, leaving 2 bases of the junction unmatched.

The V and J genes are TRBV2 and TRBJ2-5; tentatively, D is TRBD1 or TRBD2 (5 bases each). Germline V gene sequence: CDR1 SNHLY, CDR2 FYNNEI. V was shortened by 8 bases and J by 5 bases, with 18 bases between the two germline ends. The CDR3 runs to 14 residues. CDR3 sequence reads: CASLRDQTLETQYF. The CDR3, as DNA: TGTGCCAGCCTCCGGGACCAAACGCTGGAGACCCAGTACTTC.

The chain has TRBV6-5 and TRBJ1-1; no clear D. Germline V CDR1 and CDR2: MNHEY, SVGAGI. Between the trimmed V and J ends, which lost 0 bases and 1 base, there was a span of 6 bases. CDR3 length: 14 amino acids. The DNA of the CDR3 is TGTGCCAGCAGTTACTCGCGGGGGAACACTGAAGCTTTCTTT. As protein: CASSYSRGNTEAFF.

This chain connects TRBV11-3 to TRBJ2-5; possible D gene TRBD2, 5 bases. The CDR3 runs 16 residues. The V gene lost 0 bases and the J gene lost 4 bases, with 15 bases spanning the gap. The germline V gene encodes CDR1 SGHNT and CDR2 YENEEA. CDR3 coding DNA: TGTGCCAGCAGCTTAGAGTACGCATTCCGGGGAGAGACCCAGTACTTC. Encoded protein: CASSLEYAFRGETQYF.

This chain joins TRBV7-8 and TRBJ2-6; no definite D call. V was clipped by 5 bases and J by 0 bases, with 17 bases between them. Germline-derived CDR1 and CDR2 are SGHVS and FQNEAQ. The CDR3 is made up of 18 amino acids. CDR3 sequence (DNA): TGTGCCAGCAGCCGAAGAGCAGACTCCCGCTCTGGGGCCAACGTCCTGACTTTC. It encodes CASSRRADSRSGANVLTF.

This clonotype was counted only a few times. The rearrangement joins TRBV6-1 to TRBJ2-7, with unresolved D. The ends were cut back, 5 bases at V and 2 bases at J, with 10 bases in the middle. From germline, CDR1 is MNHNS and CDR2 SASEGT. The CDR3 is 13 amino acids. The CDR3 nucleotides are TGTGCCAGCAGTCCACCTGACACCTACGAGCAGTACTTC. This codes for CASSPPDTYEQYF.

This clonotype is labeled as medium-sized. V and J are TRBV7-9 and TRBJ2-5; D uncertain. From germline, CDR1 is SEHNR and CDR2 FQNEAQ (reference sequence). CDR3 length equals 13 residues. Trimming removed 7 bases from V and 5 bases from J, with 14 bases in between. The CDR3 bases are TGTGCCAGCATCCCTGTGGGCGGCGAGACCCAGTACTTC. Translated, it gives CASIPVGGETQYF. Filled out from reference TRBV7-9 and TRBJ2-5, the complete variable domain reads DTGVSQNPRHKITKRGQNVTFRCDPISEHNRLYWYRQTLGQGPEFLTYFQNEAQLEKSRLLSDRFSAERPKGSFSTLEIQRTEQGDSAMYLCASIPVGGETQYFGPGTRLLVL.

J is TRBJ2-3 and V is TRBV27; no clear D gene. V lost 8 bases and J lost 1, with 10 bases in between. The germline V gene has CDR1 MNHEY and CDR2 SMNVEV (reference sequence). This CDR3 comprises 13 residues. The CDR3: CASGPAGTDTQYF. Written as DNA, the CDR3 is TGTGCCAGCGGGCCGGCAGGCACAGATACGCAGTATTTT.

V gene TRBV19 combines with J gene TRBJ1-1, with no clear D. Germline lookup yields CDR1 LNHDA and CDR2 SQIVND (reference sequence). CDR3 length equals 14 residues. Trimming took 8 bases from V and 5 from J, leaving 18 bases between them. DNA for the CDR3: TGTGCCAGTGGAACCCGGGCCCGAGAGACTGAAGCTTTCTTT. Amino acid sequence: CASGTRARETEAFF. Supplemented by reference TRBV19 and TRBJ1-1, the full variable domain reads DGGITQSPKYLFRKEGQNVTLSCEQNLNHDAMYWYRQDPGQGLRLIYYSQIVNDFQKGDIAEGYSVSREKKESFPLTVTSAQKNPTAFYLCASGTRARETEAFFGQGTRLTVV.

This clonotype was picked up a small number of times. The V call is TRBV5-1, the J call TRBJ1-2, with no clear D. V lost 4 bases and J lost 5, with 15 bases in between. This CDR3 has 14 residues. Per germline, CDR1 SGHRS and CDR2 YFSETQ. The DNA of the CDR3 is TGCGCCAGCAGCCTAAAAGACACCACGTATGGCTACACCTTC. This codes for CASSLKDTTYGYTF. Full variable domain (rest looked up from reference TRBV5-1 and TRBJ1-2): KAGVTQTPRYLIKTRGQQVTLSCSPISGHRSVSWYQQTPGQGLQFLFEYFSETQRNKGNFPGRFSGRQFSNSRSEMNVSTLELGDSALYLCASSLKDTTYGYTFGSGTRLTVV.

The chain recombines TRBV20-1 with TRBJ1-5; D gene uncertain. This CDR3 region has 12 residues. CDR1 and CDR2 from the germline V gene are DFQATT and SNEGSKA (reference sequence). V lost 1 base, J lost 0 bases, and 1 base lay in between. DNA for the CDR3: TGCAGTGCTAGAGGTAGCAATCAGCCCCAGCATTTT. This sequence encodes CSARGSNQPQHF.

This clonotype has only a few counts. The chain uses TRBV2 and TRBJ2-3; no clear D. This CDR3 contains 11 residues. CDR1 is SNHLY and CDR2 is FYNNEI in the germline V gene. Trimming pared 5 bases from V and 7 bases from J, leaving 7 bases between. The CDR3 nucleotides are TGTGCCAGCAGTTTTAGTAATACGCAGTATTTT. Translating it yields CASSFSNTQYF.